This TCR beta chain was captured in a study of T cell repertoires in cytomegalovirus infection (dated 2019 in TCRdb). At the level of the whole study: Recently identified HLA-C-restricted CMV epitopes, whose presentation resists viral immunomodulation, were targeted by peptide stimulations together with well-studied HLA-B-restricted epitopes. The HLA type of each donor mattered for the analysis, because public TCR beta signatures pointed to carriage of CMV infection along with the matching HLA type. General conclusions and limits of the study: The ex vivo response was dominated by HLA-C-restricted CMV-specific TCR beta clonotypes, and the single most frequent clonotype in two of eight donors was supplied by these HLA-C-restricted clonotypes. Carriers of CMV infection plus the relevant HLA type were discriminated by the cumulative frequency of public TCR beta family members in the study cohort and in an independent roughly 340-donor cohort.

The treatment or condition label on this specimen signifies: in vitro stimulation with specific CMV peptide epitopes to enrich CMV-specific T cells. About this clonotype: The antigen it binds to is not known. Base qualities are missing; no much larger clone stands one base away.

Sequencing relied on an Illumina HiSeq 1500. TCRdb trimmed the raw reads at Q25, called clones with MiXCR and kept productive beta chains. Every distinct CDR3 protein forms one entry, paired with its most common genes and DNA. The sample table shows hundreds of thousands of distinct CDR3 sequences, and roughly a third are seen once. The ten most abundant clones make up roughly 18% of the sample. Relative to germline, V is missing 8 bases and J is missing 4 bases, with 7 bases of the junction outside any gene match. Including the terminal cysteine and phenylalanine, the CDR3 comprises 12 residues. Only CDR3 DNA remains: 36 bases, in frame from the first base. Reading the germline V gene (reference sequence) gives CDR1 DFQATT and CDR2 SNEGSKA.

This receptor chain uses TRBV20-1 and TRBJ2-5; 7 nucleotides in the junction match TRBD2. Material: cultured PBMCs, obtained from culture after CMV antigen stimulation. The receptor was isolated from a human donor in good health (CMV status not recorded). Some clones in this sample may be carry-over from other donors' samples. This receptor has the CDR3 CSSGGGGETQYF. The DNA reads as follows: TGCAGTTCAGGAGGCGGGGGAGAGACCCAGTACTTC.